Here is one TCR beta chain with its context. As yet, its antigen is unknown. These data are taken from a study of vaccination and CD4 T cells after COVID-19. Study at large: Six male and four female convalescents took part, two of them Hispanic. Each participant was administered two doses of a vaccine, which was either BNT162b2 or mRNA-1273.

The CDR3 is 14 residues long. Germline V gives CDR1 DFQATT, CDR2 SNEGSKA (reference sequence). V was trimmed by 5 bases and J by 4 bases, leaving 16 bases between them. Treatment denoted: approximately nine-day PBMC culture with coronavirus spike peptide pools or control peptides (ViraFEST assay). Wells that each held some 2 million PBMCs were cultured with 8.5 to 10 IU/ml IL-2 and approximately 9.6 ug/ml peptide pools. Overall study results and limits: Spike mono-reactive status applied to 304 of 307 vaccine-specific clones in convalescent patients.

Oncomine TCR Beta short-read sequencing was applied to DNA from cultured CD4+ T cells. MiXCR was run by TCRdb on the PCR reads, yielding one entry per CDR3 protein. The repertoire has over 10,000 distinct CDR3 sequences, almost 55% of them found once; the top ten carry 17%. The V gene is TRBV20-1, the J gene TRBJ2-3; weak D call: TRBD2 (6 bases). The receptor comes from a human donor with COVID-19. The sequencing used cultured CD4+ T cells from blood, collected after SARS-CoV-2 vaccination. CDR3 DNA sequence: TGCAGTGCTCACCCGGCGGGCGGGGCAGATACGCAGTATTTT. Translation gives CSAHPAGGADTQYF.